This TCR beta chain was retrieved from a study of tumor-infiltrating lymphocytes in oesophageal squamous cell carcinoma. TCRdb passed the PCR reads through MiXCR, listing each CDR3 protein once. The table includes roughly 15,000 distinct CDR3 sequences, 53% detected once. The CDR3 has 17 amino acids. CDR1 and CDR2 (germline): MNHNY, SVGAGI (reference sequence). Sequenced: esophageal tumor tissue. This chain links TRBV6-6 with TRBJ2-4; tentative D call: TRBD1 (5 bases). The J call may be in error: the DNA end matches TRBJ2-7 better. This sequence originates from a male donor with esophageal squamous cell carcinoma. The DNA for the CDR3 is TGTGCCAGCAGTTACTACCCACCGACAGCAACCTCCTACGAGCAGTACTTC. It translates to CASSYYPPTATSYEQYF.